One and the same sample provided the 18 T cell receptor beta chains below, sequenced in a study of human T cells and chemical hapten exposure. The time point denotes: patch test 3, about 24 weeks after DPC sensitization. Stated treatment: therapeutic diphenylcyclopropenone sensitization with weekly scalp DPC. A single record per CDR3 protein comes from TCRdb applying MiXCR to the RACE reads. Among some 170,000 distinct CDR3 sequences, around a quarter were seen once, and the ten largest hold around 2.3%. The sample consisted of whole blood, taken in connection with sensitization to the hapten diphenylcyclopropenone (DPC). The source of these receptors is a woman aged 18-35 years with alopecia areata. Some clones in this sample may be carry-over from other donors' samples.

This chain uses TRBV29-1 with TRBJ2-1; the D is unclear. V was shortened by 4 bases and J by 1 base, with 2 bases between the two germline ends. Germline lookup yields CDR1 SQVTM and CDR2 ANQGSEA. The CDR3 sequence is 11 residues long. The CDR3 spells CSVVSYNEQFF. The CDR3 nucleotides read TGCAGCGTTGTATCCTACAATGAGCAGTTCTTC.

The rearrangement uses TRBV20-1 and TRBJ2-3; TRBD2 matches at 8 bases. Germline CDR1 is DFQATT and CDR2 is SNEGSKA (reference sequence). The CDR3 has 16 residues. The junction had 11 bases not matched to a gene; V was cut back by 3 bases and J by 3 bases. The CDR3 bases are TGCAGTGCTAGTGAGAGGCGGGAGGCGGGGACAGATACGCAGTATTTT. It is translated as CSASERREAGTDTQYF.

This clonotype was seen only once. This rearrangement joins TRBV9 to TRBJ2-7; D perhaps matches TRBD1 (6 bases). Germline V CDR1 and CDR2: SGDLS, YYNGEE. This CDR3 comprises 13 residues. Trimming shortened V by 3 bases and J by 0 bases, and 7 bases separated the two germline ends. DNA of the CDR3: TGTGCCAGCAGCGGGGGACACTCCTACGAGCAGTACTTC. Protein: CASSGGHSYEQYF.

The genes are TRBV27 and TRBJ2-3; 10 positions agree with TRBD2. Germline V gene sequence: CDR1 MNHEY, CDR2 SMNVEV (reference sequence). The V segment lost 10 bases and the J segment 10 bases; nucleotides outside the gene matches: 11. This CDR3 is built from 13 residues. CDR3 in DNA: TGTGCCACCATAGCGGGGGGCACGGGTGCGCAGTATTTT. This translates into CATIAGGTGAQYF.

J is TRBJ2-7 and V is TRBV4-3; D call uncertain. V was shortened by 0 bases and J by 6 bases, with 6 bases between the two germline ends. Germline-derived CDR1 and CDR2 are LGHNA and YSLEER. This CDR3 is built from 12 residues. CDR3 in amino acids: CASSQDTAEQYF. CDR3 sequence (DNA): TGCGCCAGCAGCCAAGATACGGCCGAGCAGTACTTC.

This clonotype was seen many times. The gene calls are TRBV21-1 and TRBJ2-3; the table's D gene call, TRBD2, was not cross checked with the DNA. TRBV21-1 is assigned pseudogene status. This CDR3 is 14 amino acids long. The CDR3 DNA reads TGTGCCAGCAGCTCGAGGGAGGGCACAGATACGCAGTATTTT. It is translated as CASSSREGTDTQYF.

The J gene is TRBJ1-2, the V gene TRBV7-8; TRBD1 is a possible D gene (5 bases). Trimming removed 4 bases at V and 8 bases at J, with 17 bases between. The CDR3 has 14 amino acids. Germline loops: CDR1 SGHVS, CDR2 FQNEAQ. The CDR3 bases are TGTGCCAGCAGCTCCCCTATGAGGGGCGGCGGCTACACCTTC. This codes for CASSSPMRGGGYTF.

This clonotype was observed many times. The chain joins TRBV4-1 to TRBJ2-7, with 8 bases fitting TRBD2. Germline assignment: CDR1 MGHRA and CDR2 YSYEKL. V shed 0 bases, J shed 4 bases, and the junction held 5 bases outside the gene matches. This CDR3 has 15 amino acids. CDR3 DNA: TGCGCCAGCAGCCAAGAGCCCGGGAGGGCTTACGAGCAGTACTTC. The encoded protein is CASSQEPGRAYEQYF.

This clonotype was counted a few times. This chain joins TRBV19 and TRBJ1-5, with a tentative D call TRBD1 (5 bases). The germline gives CDR1 LNHDA, CDR2 SQIVND (reference sequence). V was shortened by 0 bases and J by 5 bases, with 20 bases between the two germline ends. The CDR3 contains 18 residues. This CDR3 reads CASSIDITPGYGHQPQHF. The DNA for the CDR3 is TGTGCCAGTAGTATAGACATCACTCCAGGGTATGGCCATCAGCCCCAGCATTTT.

The chain uses TRBV4-3 and TRBJ1-6; D is unclear. CDR1 is LGHNA, CDR2 YSLEER, per germline. The CDR3 is made up of 13 amino acids. Trimming pared 4 bases from V and 9 bases from J, leaving 10 bases between. The CDR3 nucleotides are TGCGCCAGCAGCCGCAAAGAAGGTTCACCCCTCCACTTT. As protein: CASSRKEGSPLHF.

The chain employs TRBV7-3 and TRBJ2-1; 8 bases agree with TRBD2. Germline CDR1 reads SGHTA; CDR2 reads FQGTGA. The CDR3 is 14 residues long. V dropped 2 bases and J dropped 8; count of bases not matched to a gene: 5. The chain's CDR3 is CASSLSTGGYEQFF. DNA of the CDR3: TGTGCCAGCAGCTTATCGACGGGAGGGTATGAGCAGTTCTTC.

The V and J genes are TRBV20-1 and TRBJ2-3; D remains ambiguous. The germline CDR1 and CDR2 sequences are DFQATT and SNEGSKA (reference sequence). V gave up 5 bases and J gave up 2 bases, with 17 bases separating them. The CDR3 has 15 amino acids. The CDR3 DNA reads TGCAGTGCTTATTTTGGGCTAGGAGACACAGATACGCAGTATTTT. It yields the protein CSAYFGLGDTDTQYF.

The V call is TRBV4-1, the J call TRBJ2-7; D ambiguous. CDR3 size: 14 residues. In germline, CDR1 is MGHRA, CDR2 YSYEKL. Trimming pared 3 bases from V and 3 bases from J, leaving 12 bases between. The CDR3 sequence: CASSQPRKHYEQYF. Here the CDR3 DNA reads TGCGCCAGCAGCCAGCCCCGTAAGCACTACGAGCAGTACTTC.

The V gene is TRBV29-1, the J gene TRBJ1-3; no reliable D call. The CDR3 covers 13 residues. Germline CDR1 is SQVTM and CDR2 is ANQGSEA. V lost 4 bases, J lost 3 bases, and 10 bases lay in between. The CDR3 sequence: CSVVFGDGNTIYF. The CDR3 nucleotides read TGCAGCGTTGTGTTCGGGGATGGAAACACCATATATTTT.

V is TRBV6-2 or TRBV6-3 and J is TRBJ2-6; D gene ambiguous. The V gene's germline CDR1 is MNHEY and CDR2 SVGEGT. The CDR3 has 14 residues. Between the trimmed V and J ends, which lost 7 bases and 1 base, there was a span of 8 bases. The chain's CDR3 is CASIPLSGANVLTF. The CDR3, as DNA: TGTGCCAGCATCCCGCTGTCTGGGGCCAACGTCCTGACTTTC.

This sequence joins TRBV12-3 or TRBV12-4 and TRBJ2-5; no firm D call. The CDR3 extends over 13 amino acids. V lost 5 bases and J 7 bases, leaving 14 bases between the germline ends. The CDR3 here is CASSANNVGTQYF. Here the CDR3 DNA reads TGTGCCAGCAGTGCAAACAACGTCGGGACCCAGTACTTC.

The chain couples TRBV3-1 to TRBJ2-3; 10 bases are shared with TRBD2. CDR1 and CDR2 from the germline V gene are LGHDT and YNNKEL (reference sequence). The CDR3 contains 16 residues. The V segment lost 2 bases and the J segment 3 bases; nucleotides outside the gene matches: 5. Here the CDR3 reads CASSQRTSGGTDTQYF. The CDR3 region has the DNA TGTGCCAGCAGCCAAAGGACTAGCGGAGGGACAGATACGCAGTATTTT.

This clonotype has a handful of counts. The rearrangement links TRBV27 to TRBJ2-7; D is unresolved. V lost 0 bases, J lost 6 bases, and 15 bases lay in between. The germline V gene encodes CDR1 MNHEY and CDR2 SMNVEV (reference sequence). There are 15 residues in the CDR3. DNA for the CDR3: TGTGCCAGCAGTTTATCTCCCCGACATTTCGGCGAGCAGTACTTC. Its protein product is CASSLSPRHFGEQYF.